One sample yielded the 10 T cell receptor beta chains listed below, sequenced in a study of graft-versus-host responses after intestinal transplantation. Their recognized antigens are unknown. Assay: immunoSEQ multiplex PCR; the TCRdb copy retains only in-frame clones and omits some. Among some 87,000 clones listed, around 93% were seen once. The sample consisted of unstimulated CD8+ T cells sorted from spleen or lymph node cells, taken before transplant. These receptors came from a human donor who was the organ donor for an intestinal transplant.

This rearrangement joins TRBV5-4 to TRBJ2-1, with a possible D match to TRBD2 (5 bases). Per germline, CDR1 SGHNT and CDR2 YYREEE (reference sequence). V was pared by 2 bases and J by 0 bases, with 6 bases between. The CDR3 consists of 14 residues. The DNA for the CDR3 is TGTGCCAGCAGCTTAAGCGGCTCCTACAATGAGCAGTTCTTC. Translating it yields CASSLSGSYNEQFF. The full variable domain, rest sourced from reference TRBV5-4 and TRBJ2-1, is ETGVTQSPTHLIKTRGQQVTLRCSSQSGHNTVSWYQQALGQGPQFIFQYYREEENGRGNFPPRFSGLQFPNYSSELNVNALELDDSALYLCASSLSGSYNEQFFGPGTRLTVL.

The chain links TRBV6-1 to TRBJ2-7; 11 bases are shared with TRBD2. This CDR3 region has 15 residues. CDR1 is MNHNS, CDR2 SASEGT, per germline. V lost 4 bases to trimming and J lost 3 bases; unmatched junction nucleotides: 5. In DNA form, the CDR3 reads TGTGCCAGCAGTGTTTATAGCGGGGGGGACTACGAGCAGTACTTC. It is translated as CASSVYSGGDYEQYF.

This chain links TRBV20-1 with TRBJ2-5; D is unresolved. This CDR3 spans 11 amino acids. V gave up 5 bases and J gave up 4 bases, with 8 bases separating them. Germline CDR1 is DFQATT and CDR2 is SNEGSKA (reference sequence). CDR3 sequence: CSAFGGETQYF. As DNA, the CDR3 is TGCAGTGCTTTCGGTGGAGAGACCCAGTACTTC.

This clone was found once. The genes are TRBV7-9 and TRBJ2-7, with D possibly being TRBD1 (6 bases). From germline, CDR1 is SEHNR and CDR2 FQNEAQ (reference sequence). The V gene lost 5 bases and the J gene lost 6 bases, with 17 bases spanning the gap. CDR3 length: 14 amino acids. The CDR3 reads CASSLGEQGGEQYF. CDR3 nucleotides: TGTGCCAGCAGCCTAGGGGAACAGGGTGGCGAGCAGTACTTC. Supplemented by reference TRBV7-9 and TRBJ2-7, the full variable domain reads DTGVSQNPRHKITKRGQNVTFRCDPISEHNRLYWYRQTLGQGPEFLTYFQNEAQLEKSRLLSDRFSAERPKGSFSTLEIQRTEQGDSAMYLCASSLGEQGGEQYFGPGTRLTVT.

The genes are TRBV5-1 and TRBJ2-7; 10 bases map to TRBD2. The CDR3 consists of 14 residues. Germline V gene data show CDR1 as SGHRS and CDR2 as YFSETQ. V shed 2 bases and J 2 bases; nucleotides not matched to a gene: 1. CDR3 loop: CASSLAGGTYEQYF. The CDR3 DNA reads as TGCGCCAGCAGCTTAGCGGGAGGGACCTACGAGCAGTACTTC.

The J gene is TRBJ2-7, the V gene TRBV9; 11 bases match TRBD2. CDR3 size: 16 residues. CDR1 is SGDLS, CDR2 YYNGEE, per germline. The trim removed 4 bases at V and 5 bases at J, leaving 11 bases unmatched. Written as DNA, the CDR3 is TGTGCCAGCAGCCCCCCTTCACTAGCGGGAGCCGACGAGCAGTACTTC. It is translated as CASSPPSLAGADEQYF.

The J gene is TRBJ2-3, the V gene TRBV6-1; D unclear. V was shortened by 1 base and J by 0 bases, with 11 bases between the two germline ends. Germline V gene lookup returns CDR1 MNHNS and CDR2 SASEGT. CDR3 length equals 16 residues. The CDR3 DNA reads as TGTGCCAGCAGTGAAGGGGCAGTCTCTAGCACAGATACGCAGTATTTT. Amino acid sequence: CASSEGAVSSTDTQYF.

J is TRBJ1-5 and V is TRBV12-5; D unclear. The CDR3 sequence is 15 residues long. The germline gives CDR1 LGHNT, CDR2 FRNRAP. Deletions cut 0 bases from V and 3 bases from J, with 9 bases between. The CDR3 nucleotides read TGTGCTAGTGGTTTGGTGACACACGACAATCAGCCCCAGCATTTT. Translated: CASGLVTHDNQPQHF.

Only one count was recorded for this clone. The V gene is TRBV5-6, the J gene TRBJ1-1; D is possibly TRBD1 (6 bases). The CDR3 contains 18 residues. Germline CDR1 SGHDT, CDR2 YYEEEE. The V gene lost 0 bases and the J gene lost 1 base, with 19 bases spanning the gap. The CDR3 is CASSLEWGGLQKNTEAFF. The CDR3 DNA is TGTGCCAGCAGCTTGGAGTGGGGGGGGCTACAAAAGAACACTGAAGCTTTCTTT.

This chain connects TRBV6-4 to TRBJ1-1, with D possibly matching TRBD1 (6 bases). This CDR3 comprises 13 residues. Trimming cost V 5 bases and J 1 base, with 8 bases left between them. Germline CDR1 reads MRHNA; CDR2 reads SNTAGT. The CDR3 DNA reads TGTGCCAGCAGTCGGACAGCGAACACTGAAGCTTTCTTT. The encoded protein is CASSRTANTEAFF.